This T cell receptor beta chain was found in a study of graft-versus-host responses after intestinal transplantation. Broader study findings: Recipient marrow held GvH clones, some first seen in ileum or blood.

Comments on this clone: The antigen is not known.

Sequencing used immunoSEQ multiplex PCR; TCRdb keeps in-frame clones, though not all of them. The repertoire holds some 90,000 clones, with roughly 90% as singletons. V was clipped by 1 base and J by 9 bases, with 13 bases between them. The CDR3 runs to 14 residues. Per germline, CDR1 MNHEY and CDR2 SMNVEV (reference sequence). The TCR sequence derives from a human donor who received an intestinal transplant. This rearrangement joins TRBV27 to TRBJ1-5; the D gene is possibly TRBD1 (5 bases). This sample comprised unstimulated CD4+ T cells sorted from spleen or lymph node cells, obtained before intestinal transplant. CDR3 coding DNA: TGTGCCAGCAGTTTATTCTTAGGGGCGAGGCCCCAGCATTTT. Its translation is CASSLFLGARPQHF.